The 5 T cell receptor beta chains given below trace back to one sample, sequenced in a study of sequential checkpoint blockade in melanoma (dated by TCRdb to between 2018 and 2021). What this sample's treatment or condition label stands for: randomized to nivolumab then ipilimumab (arm A) or the reverse (arm B). Library preparation employed the immunoSEQ multiplex PCR assay. Held by TCRdb, this immuneACCESS table contains in-frame sequences only and omits some clones. Under half of the omission traces to an unresolved V gene where checked; the cause of the rest is unknown. In all, the sample holds about 10,000 clones, and 73% of those were seen once. The top ten hold 36% of the sample. The sequencing here drew on CD8+ T cells sorted from blood (inferred from file names), taken from a patient given nivolumab and ipilimumab in sequence. The receptors here all came from a human donor with melanoma.

The chain employs TRBV6-6 and TRBJ2-5; 13 bases agree with TRBD2. Germline-derived CDR1 and CDR2 are MNHNY and SVGAGI (reference sequence). The CDR3 loop spans 15 amino acids. The V and J ends lost 4 bases and 9 bases, in that order; junction bases with no gene match: 8. The CDR3 DNA reads as TGTGCCAGCAGTTTCCCGACTAGCGGGAGGACTCCCCAGTACTTC. It yields the protein CASSFPTSGRTPQYF.

This clone was recorded once. The chain joins TRBV7-3 to TRBJ2-5; TRBD2 is a possible D gene (5 bases). The CDR3 length is 13 residues. Trimming took 3 bases from V and 3 from J, leaving 8 bases between them. Germline-derived CDR1 and CDR2 are SGHTA and FQGTGA. The CDR3 reads CASSLSEEETQYF. The CDR3 DNA reads as TGTGCCAGCAGCTTGTCGGAGGAAGAGACCCAGTACTTC.

This rearrangement joins TRBV29-1 to TRBJ2-3; the match to TRBD2 covers 10 bases. The CDR3 is 16 amino acids. After removal of 0 bases from V and 1 base from J, the junction contained 4 bases not matched to a gene. Germline loops: CDR1 SQVTM, CDR2 ANQGSEA. Here the CDR3 DNA reads TGCAGCGTTGAAGATCCTGGGACTAGCGGCACAGATACGCAGTATTTT. Amino acid sequence: CSVEDPGTSGTDTQYF.

The rearrangement links TRBV6-1 to TRBJ2-1; TRBD1 matches at 8 bases. There are 12 residues in the CDR3. The trim removed 8 bases at V and 14 bases at J, leaving 11 bases unmatched. Per the germline V gene, CDR1 is MNHNS and CDR2 is SASEGT. The CDR3 here is CASYPGGLGEFF. In DNA, the CDR3 is TGTGCCAGCTACCCAGGGGGCTTAGGGGAGTTCTTC.

The gene calls are TRBV21-1 and TRBJ1-3. TRBV21-1 corresponds to a pseudogene. The CDR3 loop spans 16 amino acids. CDR3 sequence reads: CASSTLFAFSGNTIYF. CDR3 in DNA: TGTGCCAGCAGCACTCTATTCGCCTTCTCTGGAAACACCATATATTTT.